Described below is a single TCR beta chain sequence and its context. Its antigen is unknown. These data are taken from a study of cytomegalovirus exposure and HLA in healthy donors. Per the germline V gene, CDR1 is LGHNA and CDR2 is YNFKEQ. V was clipped by 0 bases and J by 0 bases, with 11 bases between them. The CDR3 is 16 amino acids. PCR was performed using 60 Vbeta and 13 Jbeta primers. TCRdb's copy holds only in-frame clones and misses some; the assay was immunoSEQ multiplex PCR. The repertoire includes 130,000 or so clones, about three quarters of them detected once, and 6% to 8.5% sits in the top ten. General observations from the study: Most TCR sequences were uncommon, yet certain public TCRs appeared in many donors. The number of N-insertions in an Asian-associated ancestry cluster was reportedly below the approximately 700-donor mean in a later analysis.

Among the donors, all were healthy bone marrow donors. The rearrangement uses TRBV4-2 and TRBJ1-2; D gene unclear. The sequence was collected from a man between 35 and 55 years old in good health and CMV-seropositive. What was sequenced was PBMCs. CDR3 nucleotide sequence: TGTGCCAGCAGCCAAGATTTATTGGCAGCTAACTATGGCTACACCTTC. Encoded protein: CASSQDLLAANYGYTF.